The 9 T cell receptor beta chains listed next were all sequenced from one sample in a study of post-analysis software for immune sequencing data. General study findings and limits: Patients used several TRBV segments, including TRBV5-6, TRBV5-1 and TRBV20-1, more often than controls.

Carried by the TCR beta cDNA libraries were unique molecular identifiers. TCRdb itself ran the PCR reads through MiXCR, one entry per CDR3 protein. The data contain under 650,000 distinct CDR3 sequences, roughly 40% of them singletons. These receptors' antigens are unknown. Sequenced material: blood. All receptors derive from a girl aged 5 to 17 with multiple sclerosis.

V usage is TRBV20-1 and J usage is TRBJ2-7; D possibly corresponds to TRBD2 (5 bases). V was cut by 6 bases and J by 10 bases, with 22 bases left in between. The CDR3 has 13 amino acids. Germline-derived CDR1 and CDR2 are DFQATT and SNEGSKA (reference sequence). The CDR3 spells CSASTGTMRAQYF. The CDR3 nucleotides are TGCAGTGCAAGCACCGGAACGATGCGGGCCCAGTACTTC.

V gene TRBV24-1 combines with J gene TRBJ2-7; 9 bases line up with TRBD2. The CDR3 runs to 15 residues. Germline V CDR1 and CDR2: KGHDR, SFDVKD. V lost 4 bases and J lost 5; bases outside the gene matches: 8. The CDR3 region has the DNA TGTGCCACCAGTGACTCAAAGCGGGAGGAGGACGAGCAGTACTTC. Translated, it gives CATSDSKREEDEQYF.

This clonotype was seen more than once but under ten times. The chain recombines TRBV7-2 with TRBJ1-6, with D hard to call. The CDR3 length is 14 residues. Germline values: CDR1 SGHTA, CDR2 FQGNSA. Trimming removed 5 bases at V and 7 bases at J, with 12 bases between. CDR3 sequence (DNA): TGTGCCAGCAGCCCCTCCCGGAACAATTCACCCCTCCACTTT. Translating gives CASSPSRNNSPLHF.

The chain has TRBV20-1 and TRBJ1-1; possible D gene TRBD1, 6 bases. The CDR3 runs 15 residues. Trimming stripped 2 bases from V and 2 bases from J, with 15 bases between. Germline CDR1 DFQATT, CDR2 SNEGSKA (reference sequence). CDR3 coding DNA: TGCAGTGCTAGATCCCCGGGACACTTAAACACTGAAGCTTTCTTT. Protein product: CSARSPGHLNTEAFF.

V is TRBV7-3 and J is TRBJ2-3; D might be TRBD1 (6 bases). The CDR3 has 15 amino acids. Germline V gene lookup returns CDR1 SGHTA and CDR2 FQGTGA. With 5 bases removed from V and 0 bases from J, the gap between germline ends came to 12 bases. The CDR3 loop is CASSRGGSSTDTQYF. The CDR3 nucleotides read TGTGCCAGCAGCAGAGGGGGATCTAGCACAGATACGCAGTATTTT.

There are a few counts of this clonotype. The chain couples TRBV12-3 or TRBV12-4 to TRBJ2-7, with D unresolved. The end of the DNA fits TRBJ2-5 better, so the J call may be wrong. This CDR3 has 15 amino acids. The CDR3 reads CASSLAAAIRETQYF. In DNA form, the CDR3 reads TGTGCCAGCAGTTTAGCGGCCGCTATCAGGGAGACCCAGTACTTC.

V gene TRBV6-5 combines with J gene TRBJ2-1; 7 bases agree with TRBD1. V trimming: 4 bases; J trimming: 6 bases; junction bases outside the gene matches: 3. CDR3 size: 13 residues. The V gene's germline CDR1 is MNHEY and CDR2 SVGAGI. The CDR3 reads CASSSGTVNEQFF. The DNA of the CDR3 is TGTGCCAGCAGTTCAGGGACAGTCAATGAGCAGTTCTTC.

The rearrangement joins TRBV27 to TRBJ2-3; D is possibly TRBD1 or TRBD2 (5 bases each). The V and J ends lost 5 bases and 4 bases respectively, with 25 bases between them. Looked up from germline, CDR1 is MNHEY and CDR2 is SMNVEV (reference sequence). CDR3 size: 18 residues. The CDR3 protein is CASSLRGLGRLVSDTQYF. CDR3 DNA: TGTGCCAGCAGTCTGCGAGGACTGGGACGGCTGGTGTCAGATACGCAGTATTTT.

This clonotype was seen a handful of times. The V call is TRBV4-1, the J call TRBJ2-7; D call uncertain. The length of the CDR3 is 13 residues. V was clipped by 4 bases and J by 3 bases, with 10 bases between them. Germline V gives CDR1 MGHRA, CDR2 YSYEKL. The CDR3 loop is CASSPRHFYEQYF. CDR3 DNA sequence: TGCGCCAGCAGCCCCCGACATTTCTACGAGCAGTACTTC.